This entry lists 23 T cell receptor beta chains sequenced from one sample in a study of blood T cell repertoires in COVID-19. Using immunoSEQ multiplex PCR, the repertoire was profiled, and TCRdb retains in-frame clones only, with some absent. The sample consists of 200,000 to 250,000 clones, more than 75% of them appearing once. Input material: peripheral blood. These receptors were taken from a woman aged 25 to 39 who had recovered from COVID-19.

J is TRBJ2-7 and V is TRBV27; D might be TRBD1 (5 bases). Germline assignment: CDR1 MNHEY and CDR2 SMNVEV (reference sequence). The CDR3 is 14 residues long. Trimming left V 6 bases short and J 3 bases short, with 15 bases between. The CDR3 loop is CASSVEKGFYEQYF. CDR3 DNA: TGTGCCAGCAGCGTCGAAAAGGGGTTCTACGAGCAGTACTTC.

The V call is TRBV3-1 (or the pseudogene TRBV3-2), the J call TRBJ2-5, with D maybe TRBD1 (5 bases). The ends were cut back, 4 bases at V and 5 bases at J, with 11 bases in the middle. This CDR3 contains 13 residues. Germline V gene data show CDR1 as LGHDT and CDR2 as YNNKEL (reference sequence). The CDR3 bases are TGTGCCAGCAGCCCAGAGACAGTGGAGACCCAGTACTTC. Its translation: CASSPETVETQYF.

The chain uses TRBV2 and TRBJ1-3; TRBD1 is a possible D gene (5 bases). V was cut by 7 bases and J by 4 bases, with 14 bases left in between. Per the germline V gene, CDR1 is SNHLY and CDR2 is FYNNEI. This CDR3 contains 14 residues. Written as DNA, the CDR3 is TGTGCCAGCATAAGTCAGGGCCTAGGAAACACCATATATTTT. As protein: CASISQGLGNTIYF.

The chain is built from TRBV6-1 and TRBJ2-3; maybe TRBD2 (6 bases). Per germline, CDR1 MNHNS and CDR2 SASEGT. The CDR3 totals 16 residues. V was clipped by 3 bases and J by 2 bases, with 15 bases between them. CDR3 sequence (DNA): TGTGCCAGCAGTGACGGGATCGGCGGGGTCACAGATACGCAGTATTTT. Encoded protein: CASSDGIGGVTDTQYF.

The chain carries TRBV27 and TRBJ1-5; the D gene is possibly TRBD1 (5 bases). V shed 2 bases and J shed 6 bases, with 8 bases lying between them. Germline V gene data show CDR1 as MNHEY and CDR2 as SMNVEV (reference sequence). This CDR3 has 13 amino acids. Written as DNA, the CDR3 is TGTGCCAGCAGTTTACAGGGTAGTCAGCCCCAGCATTTT. Protein product: CASSLQGSQPQHF.

J is TRBJ1-2 and V is TRBV7-9; 8 positions agree with TRBD1. The CDR3 contains 15 residues. Germline trimming cut 2 bases from V and 8 bases from J; bases unmatched to any gene: 10. Germline loops: CDR1 SEHNR, CDR2 FQNEAQ (reference sequence). CDR3 in amino acids: CASSLSPGTGGGYTF. The DNA for the CDR3 is TGTGCCAGCAGCTTAAGCCCCGGGACAGGCGGAGGCTACACCTTC.

V and J are TRBV19 and TRBJ1-2; no clear D. V was trimmed by 4 bases and J by 6 bases, leaving 15 bases between them. The CDR3 is 14 residues long. CDR1 and CDR2 (germline): LNHDA, SQIVND (reference sequence). In nucleotides, the CDR3 is TGTGCCAGTAGTACAGTAAATCTTATTCATGGCTACACCTTC. It translates to CASSTVNLIHGYTF.

The rearrangement joins TRBV24-1 to TRBJ2-2; D perhaps matches TRBD1 (7 bases). Trimming stripped 2 bases from V and 2 bases from J, with 11 bases between. The germline CDR1 and CDR2 sequences are KGHDR and SFDVKD. The CDR3 covers 16 residues. The CDR3: CATSDSRGANTGELFF. The CDR3 region has the DNA TGTGCCACCAGTGATTCCAGGGGGGCCAACACCGGGGAGCTGTTTTTT.

The chain joins TRBV2 to TRBJ2-1; tentative D call: TRBD1 (5 bases). CDR1 is SNHLY and CDR2 is FYNNEI in the germline V gene. This CDR3 region has 13 residues. The ends were cut back, 4 bases at V and 5 bases at J, with 9 bases in the middle. DNA of the CDR3: TGTGCCAGCAGTGTCGACAGCCACAATGAGCAGTTCTTC. It translates to CASSVDSHNEQFF.

This chain joins TRBV6-5 and TRBJ2-7, with D tentatively TRBD2 (7 bases). The CDR3 is made up of 14 amino acids. Germline CDR1 reads MNHEY; CDR2 reads SVGAGI. The V end lost 6 bases, the J end lost 2 bases, and 14 bases lay between the germline ends. The CDR3 here is CASSEGGAAYEQYF. In nucleotides, the CDR3 is TGTGCCAGCAGCGAGGGGGGGGCGGCCTACGAGCAGTACTTC.

The chain is built from TRBV11-2 and TRBJ2-1; D perhaps matches TRBD2 (5 bases). The CDR3 has 15 residues. V was cut by 3 bases and J by 4 bases, with 13 bases left in between. In germline, CDR1 is SGHAT, CDR2 FQNNGV. The CDR3 region has the DNA TGTGCCAGCAGCTTGCGGGCCTATAATTACAATGAGCAGTTCTTC. Protein product: CASSLRAYNYNEQFF.

The genes are TRBV2 and TRBJ2-1; TRBD2 is a possible D gene (8 bases). The germline V and J ends were trimmed by 4 bases and 9 bases, with 25 bases remaining between them. The CDR3 has 17 residues. From germline, CDR1 is SNHLY and CDR2 FYNNEI. The CDR3, as DNA: TGTGCCAGCAGTGGAGACAGGGCTTCAGCGGGGGTCAGTGAGCAGTTCTTC. Translating gives CASSGDRASAGVSEQFF. The entire variable domain, with the rest obtained from reference TRBV2 and TRBJ2-1, is as follows: EPEVTQTPSHQVTQMGQEVILRCVPISNHLYFYWYRQILGQKVEFLVSFYNNEISEKSEIFDDQFSVERPDGSNFTLKIRSTKLEDSAMYFCASSGDRASAGVSEQFFGPGTRLTVL.

This clone came up once. The rearrangement uses TRBV9 and TRBJ2-3; D not certain. Trimming stripped 7 bases from V and 1 base from J, with 16 bases between. Germline V lookup: CDR1 SGDLS, CDR2 YYNGEE. This CDR3 has 15 residues. This CDR3 is CASGSVGTGTDTQYF. The DNA of the CDR3 is TGTGCCAGCGGTTCCGTTGGTACTGGCACAGATACGCAGTATTTT. Full variable domain (outside the CDR3, taken from reference TRBV9 and TRBJ2-3): DSGVTQTPKHLITATGQRVTLRCSPRSGDLSVYWYQQSLDQGLQFLIQYYNGEERAKGNILERFSAQQFPDLHSELNLSSLELGDSALYFCASGSVGTGTDTQYFGPGTRLTVL.

The rearrangement joins TRBV30 to TRBJ1-3; 10 nucleotides agree with TRBD1. The germline CDR1 and CDR2 sequences are GTSNPN and SVGIG (reference sequence). The CDR3 sequence is 17 residues long. The V and J ends lost 2 bases and 2 bases, in that order; junction bases with no gene match: 9. For the CDR3, the DNA is TGTGCCTGGAGTCAGGGACAGGGGCCGAAGACTGGAAACACCATATATTTT. Translation gives CAWSQGQGPKTGNTIYF. Full variable domain (missing parts from reference TRBV30 and TRBJ1-3): SQTIHQWPATLVQPVGSPLSLECTVEGTSNPNLYWYRQAAGRGLQLLFYSVGIGQISSEVPQNLSASRPQDRQFILSSKKLLLSDSGFYLCAWSQGQGPKTGNTIYFGEGSWLTVV.

The genes are TRBV7-9 and TRBJ1-4, with TRBD1 matching over 7 bases. The CDR3 sequence is 15 residues long. V trimming: 5 bases; J trimming: 3 bases; junction bases outside the gene matches: 6. Germline CDR1 SEHNR, CDR2 FQNEAQ (reference sequence). CDR3 loop: CASSLDRVANEKLFF. The CDR3 DNA sequence: TGTGCCAGCAGCCTCGACAGGGTGGCTAATGAAAAACTGTTTTTT. Complete variable domain (other parts from reference TRBV7-9 and TRBJ1-4): DTGVSQNPRHKITKRGQNVTFRCDPISEHNRLYWYRQTLGQGPEFLTYFQNEAQLEKSRLLSDRFSAERPKGSFSTLEIQRTEQGDSAMYLCASSLDRVANEKLFFGSGTQLSVL.

This clone is a singleton in its sample. The rearrangement joins TRBV7-9 to TRBJ2-7, with TRBD1 as a possible D gene (5 bases). V was shortened by 3 bases and J by 0 bases, with 18 bases between the two germline ends. CDR1 is SEHNR, CDR2 FQNEAQ, per germline (reference sequence). The CDR3 runs 17 residues. CDR3 DNA sequence: TGTGCCAGCAGCTTCACCCCCAGAACAGGCCTCTCCTACGAGCAGTACTTC. Residues: CASSFTPRTGLSYEQYF.

This clone has only one observation. CDR3 residues: CASSQEGLGTGGREQYF. CDR3 DNA sequence: TGCGCCAGCAGCCAAGAGGGGCTGGGGACAGGGGGCAGGGAGCAGTACTTC. The chain is built from TRBV4-1 and TRBJ2-7; TRBD1 agrees at 12 bases. J gave up 7 bases and V 0 bases, and 10 bases lay outside the gene matches. This CDR3 is built from 17 residues. CDR1 and CDR2 from the germline V gene are MGHRA and YSYEKL.

The V call is TRBV7-3, the J call TRBJ2-3, with D maybe TRBD1 (6 bases). The CDR3 consists of 17 residues. CDR1 and CDR2 from the germline V gene are SGHTA and FQGTGA. V shed 5 bases and J shed 1 base, with 19 bases lying between them. In DNA, the CDR3 is TGTGCCAGCAGCCCAGGGGAAACGGGTTATGGCACAGATACGCAGTATTTT. Translated, it gives CASSPGETGYGTDTQYF.

The V call is TRBV5-1, the J call TRBJ1-2; TRBD1 might be the D (6 bases). Germline loops: CDR1 SGHRS, CDR2 YFSETQ. Trimming cost V 6 bases and J 8 bases, with 20 bases left between them. This CDR3 spans 14 amino acids. CDR3 protein: CASTSGTPVVGYTF. CDR3 nucleotides: TGCGCCAGCACTTCCGGGACACCGGTGGTGGGCTACACCTTC.

The chain combines TRBV5-1 with TRBJ2-7; TRBD1 is a possible D gene (7 bases). Trimming shortened V by 5 bases and J by 9 bases, and 24 bases separated the two germline ends. CDR1 is SGHRS and CDR2 is YFSETQ in the germline V gene. The CDR3 has 15 residues. This chain's CDR3 is CASRSRGDPAVGQYF. DNA for the CDR3: TGCGCCAGCAGGTCCAGGGGGGACCCAGCGGTAGGGCAGTACTTC.

V is TRBV7-2 and J is TRBJ2-2; D gene ambiguous. Germline V gene lookup returns CDR1 SGHTA and CDR2 FQGNSA. V was pared by 5 bases and J by 8 bases, with 15 bases between. This CDR3 region has 14 residues. CDR3 nucleotides: TGTGCCAGCAGCCTGACTGTTAACTTGGGGGAGCTGTTTTTT. Protein: CASSLTVNLGELFF.

In this sample, this clone turned up once. The same CDR3 can be traced to other DNA sequences in this sample. The CDR3 here is CASSLGTGGMTDTQYF. Written as DNA, the CDR3 is TGTGCCAGCAGCTTAGGGACAGGGGGGATGACAGATACGCAGTATTTT. The chain is built from TRBV11-2 and TRBJ2-3, with 10 bases identical to TRBD1. Germline assignment: CDR1 SGHAT and CDR2 FQNNGV. V was pared by 1 base and J by 3 bases, with 4 bases of the junction left unmatched. The CDR3 length is 16 residues.

V is TRBV5-4 and J is TRBJ1-1; 7 bases line up with TRBD1. Trimming removed 2 bases from V and 1 base from J; junction bases left unmatched: 8. Per the germline V gene, CDR1 is SGHNT and CDR2 is YYREEE (reference sequence). This CDR3 is built from 16 residues. Written as DNA, the CDR3 is TGTGCCAGCAGCTTCATCTTCAGGGGGAGGAACACTGAAGCTTTCTTT. Encoded protein: CASSFIFRGRNTEAFF.